Ten or more counts support the clone carrying this T cell receptor beta chain. The target antigen is unknown. The sample originates from a study of HIV-infected patients and healthy controls. About the study: Viral load fell to undetectable in about 70% of the 16 patients by the second blood draw.

Study observations and caveats: Compared with controls, mean Gini indices were significantly raised in HIV-infected repertoires, possibly indicating oligoclonality.

Around 500 ng RNA was reverse transcribed with alpha and beta constant-region primers. Each of the alpha and beta chains got its own library through chain-specific third strand synthesis with indices. MiXCR, applied by TCRdb to the 5' RACE reads, yields one record per CDR3 protein. The sample shows some 10,000 distinct CDR3 sequences, 7% to 7.5% of them seen only once. The CDR3 contains 14 residues. V was trimmed by 2 bases and J by 3 bases, leaving 11 bases between them. No cell fractionation was done, so the repertoire covers all unsorted peripheral blood T cells. The TCR was taken from an adult with HIV infection. This chain links TRBV12-3 or TRBV12-4 with TRBJ2-7; TRBD1 might be the D (5 bases). Specimen: blood, collected before antiretroviral therapy. CDR3 loop: CASSLIGANYEQYF. The CDR3 coding sequence is TGTGCCAGCAGTTTAATTGGGGCCAACTACGAGCAGTACTTC.